Listed here is a single T cell receptor (beta chain). This sample stems from a study of blood T cell repertoires in COVID-19. Across the whole study: Sites across the United States, Italy and Spain contributed samples from acute and convalescent COVID-19. Nucleic acid was either cDNA or gDNA, and it came from T cells, B-cell-depleted T cells, or PBMCs.

The CDR3 is 14 residues long. Trimming stripped 5 bases from V and 4 bases from J, with 14 bases between. The V gene's germline CDR1 is SEHNR and CDR2 FQNEAQ (reference sequence). TCRdb's copy holds only in-frame clones and misses some; the assay was immunoSEQ multiplex PCR. This table holds 270,000 or so clones, 84% found once. This clonotype originated in a human donor in a cohort sampled during active COVID-19. The V and J genes are TRBV7-9 and TRBJ1-1; D is unclear. Sequencing input: peripheral blood. In DNA, the CDR3 is TGTGCCAGCAGCGGCCGGGGTGTAGGCACTGAAGCTTTCTTT. Translating it yields CASSGRGVGTEAFF.